The 8 T cell receptor beta chains below all came from one sample that was sequenced in a study of T cells in localized non-small cell lung cancer. The method was immunoSEQ multiplex PCR; TCRdb's version includes in-frame clones alone and lacks a portion of them. The table shows 70,000 to 95,000 clones, with approximately 91% occurring only once. Sequences were derived from PBMCs, sampled before any cancer treatment. Source of these receptors: a woman aged 35 to 70 with stage II squamous cell lung carcinoma.

The chain carries TRBV5-1 and TRBJ2-7; 9 bases line up with TRBD1. The CDR3 loop spans 15 amino acids. Germline trimming cut 5 bases from V and 2 bases from J; bases unmatched to any gene: 8. The germline V gene encodes CDR1 SGHRS and CDR2 YFSETQ. CDR3 loop: CASSYGQGSTYEQYF. CDR3 nucleotides: TGCGCCAGCAGTTATGGACAGGGGTCAACCTACGAGCAGTACTTC.

CDR3 region: CASSSLGQGASALHF. The CDR3, as DNA: TGTGCCAGCAGCTCCCTCGGACAGGGGGCGAGTGCCCTCCACTTT. V and J are TRBV9 and TRBJ1-6, with 11 bases fitting TRBD1. V shed 4 bases, J shed 14 bases, and the junction held 11 bases outside the gene matches. The CDR3 covers 15 residues. In germline, CDR1 is SGDLS, CDR2 YYNGEE. Filled out from reference TRBV9 and TRBJ1-6, the complete variable domain reads DSGVTQTPKHLITATGQRVTLRCSPRSGDLSVYWYQQSLDQGLQFLIQYYNGEERAKGNILERFSAQQFPDLHSELNLSSLELGDSALYFCASSSLGQGASALHFGNGTRLTVT.

A note on this clone: An end of the junction does not agree with germline; a read error may underlie this. V and J are TRBV6-1 and TRBJ1-6; D not certain. Per germline, CDR1 MNHNS and CDR2 SASEGT. This CDR3 region has 12 residues. The CDR3 spells CASREAGSPLHF. DNA of the CDR3: TGTGCCAGCAGGGAAGCAGGATCACCCCTCCACTTT.

This chain links TRBV28 with TRBJ2-7, with TRBD2 matching over 8 bases. The CDR3 sequence is 11 residues long. V gave up 10 bases and J gave up 3 bases; unmatched junction bases: 2. Germline V lookup: CDR1 MDHEN, CDR2 SYDVKM. The CDR3 spells CAIAGNYEQYF. DNA of the CDR3: TGTGCCATAGCGGGGAACTACGAGCAGTACTTC.

The chain couples TRBV6-6 to TRBJ2-6; the D gene could be TRBD1 or TRBD2 (5 bases each). Germline V lookup: CDR1 MNHNY, CDR2 SVGAGI (reference sequence). Trimming left V 3 bases short and J 8 bases short, with 11 bases between. There are 14 residues in the CDR3. The DNA for the CDR3 is TGTGCCAGCAGTTATTCGGGACCCCCCAACGTCCTGACTTTC. It encodes CASSYSGPPNVLTF.

As for this clone: Compared with germline, one end of the junction differs, possibly owing to a read error. The chain carries TRBV28 and TRBJ2-1; D is unresolved. The CDR3 contains 11 residues. The V gene's germline CDR1 is MDHEN and CDR2 SYDVKM. This CDR3 is CATSGHPLLVF. Here the CDR3 DNA reads TGTGCCACTTCGGGCCACCCATTACTGGTCTTC.

V and J are TRBV11-2 and TRBJ1-6, with D perhaps TRBD1 (5 bases). Germline CDR1 is SGHAT and CDR2 is FQNNGV. The CDR3 runs to 17 residues. Trimming stripped 1 base from V and 1 base from J, with 11 bases between. The CDR3 loop is CASSLVQAGSYNSPLHF. The CDR3 DNA is TGTGCCAGCAGCTTAGTACAGGCGGGATCCTATAATTCACCCCTCCACTTT.

The chain is built from TRBV27 and TRBJ2-7; 10 positions match TRBD1. Germline trimming cut 5 bases from V and 7 bases from J; bases unmatched to any gene: 17. The CDR3 spans 17 residues. The V gene's germline CDR1 is MNHEY and CDR2 SMNVEV (reference sequence). CDR3 loop: CASSQTGTGAGLREQYF. The DNA for the CDR3 is TGTGCCAGCAGTCAAACCGGGACAGGGGCCGGATTGCGGGAGCAGTACTTC.